The source of this T cell receptor (beta chain) is a study of T-cell memory formation after mild COVID-19. Study summary: TCR clusters were mostly confined to one donor each.

This clonotype was observed many times. The antigen is unknown. Points from the study as a whole: Contracting CD4+ clones were located mainly in CM and EM, and CD8+ clones in EMRA. Second-wave clones with a day 37 peak had unconfirmed SARS-CoV-2 specificity.

Germline values: CDR1 MNHEY, CDR2 SVGAGI. Trimming left V 2 bases short and J 0 bases short, with 8 bases between. This CDR3 region has 16 residues. Libraries for TCRalpha and TCRbeta carried sample barcodes and unique molecular identifiers via 5'RACE. TCRdb itself ran the 5' RACE reads through MiXCR, one entry per CDR3 protein. The sample shows about 130,000 distinct CDR3 sequences, approximately 5.9% of them seen only once. This chain connects TRBV6-5 to TRBJ2-6, with D uncertain. This sequence was found in an adult woman who had mild COVID-19 (a few samples of this study predate the infection). Cell type and time point are not known. Sequenced input: PBMCs or a T cell subset sorted from them (not recorded which). CDR3 sequence reads: CASSYVANSGANVLTF. In DNA form, the CDR3 reads TGTGCCAGCAGTTACGTGGCGAACTCTGGGGCCAACGTCCTGACTTTC.